This TCR beta chain comes out of a study of PD-L1 blockade in urothelial cancer. Study at large: Patients with male sex and bladder-origin urothelial cancer accounted for about 85% of the roughly 30 enrolled. Median T cell yield from blood was 120,000 to 150,000.

The CDR3 covers 15 residues. Per the germline V gene, CDR1 is LGHNA and CDR2 is YSLEER. V was clipped by 1 base and J by 6 bases, with 16 bases between them. In this sample, this clone turned up a few times. Only in-frame clones appear in the TCRdb table, and some are missing; sequencing was by immunoSEQ multiplex PCR. This sample has around 50,000 clones, with 70% to 85% found just once. Time point indicated: peripheral blood 6 weeks after treatment start. There were between 1 and 8 samples from each patient, taken pretreatment and on-treatment. This sequence was found in a man between 50 and 59 years old with urothelial cancer. J is TRBJ2-7 and V is TRBV4-3, with D maybe TRBD1 (6 bases). Sequences were derived from PBMCs, sampled around atezolizumab (anti-PD-L1) treatment. CDR3 loop: CASSQGVNRVSEQYF. The CDR3 DNA is TGCGCCAGCAGCCAAGGGGTGAACAGGGTGAGCGAGCAGTACTTC.